The entry below describes one TCR beta chain. This clone's antigen is unknown. No much larger clone exists at a distance of one base, and base qualities are not known. Between the V and J ends, shortened by 6 bases and 4 bases respectively, the junction contains 12 bases. The CDR3 runs 13 amino acids, cysteine and phenylalanine included. Only the CDR3 DNA is retained, 39 bases long and in frame from the first base. The germline V gene sets CDR1 to MNHEY and CDR2 to SVGEGT. The immunoSEQ Assay, a bias-controlled multiplex PCR, was used to amplify TCRbeta CDR3 regions from genomic DNA. The authors' pipeline ran thus. The number of nucleated cells in each sample was estimated by amplification of reference gene primers within the assay. Sequence reads were collapsed and filtered to measure the absolute abundance of every unique TCRbeta CDR3 rearrangement. For each sample, productive Simpson clonality was calculated by taking the square root of Simpson's diversity index across productive rearrangements. Drawn from immuneACCESS, this table holds only the in-frame rearrangements with V and J called that TCRdb kept. Clones are partly lost; checked studies trace under half to an unresolved V gene and leave the rest unexplained. The DNA was the basis for D and trimming; V, J and clone size are from that table. This sample gives 80,000 to 95,000 clones in total; 89% of them show up just once. 3% to 4% of the sample is in the top ten clones.

The collaborating institutions used their own protocols to collect whole blood in K2EDTA tubes. For TCRbeta analysis, collaborators shipped samples as frozen whole blood, isolated PBMCs, or DNA extracted from either of those sample types. The source of the sample is a study of blood T cell repertoires in COVID-19 (TCRdb year 2020). Regarding the study in general: The collaborator samples originated in the United States, Italy and Spain and spanned the acute and convalescent phases of COVID-19. The material from the prospective study consisted of cDNA or gDNA derived from T cells, B-cell-depleted T cells, or PBMCs. Subjects who had been exposed to COVID-19, were actively infected with it, or had recovered from it provided the deeply sampled blood TCRbeta repertoires that made up the dataset. The repertoires were released in a freely available public database meant as a resource for research on the immune response to SARS-CoV-2. Samples came from the ongoing ImmuneRACE study (first 160 participants) plus 1,254 subjects from 6 global collaborators. A de-identified subject ID, COVID-19 status, age in years and sex were almost always included in the sample metadata. Where available, HLA class I and class II types were taken from metadata supplied by the sample provider and were not determined by assay-based typing.

Beyond this particular receptor, the publication reports: How much clinical and demographic metadata was included differed by source and by participant, and the metadata was provided uncurated.

The receptor comes from a woman in her sixties or seventies with acute or convalescent COVID-19. Specimen: peripheral blood. The chain is made from TRBV6-2 or TRBV6-3 and TRBJ1-2; too little of a D gene remains to name it. The CDR3 has the sequence CASSAQQLYGYTF. In nucleotide form, the sequence is TGTGCCAGCAGCGCCCAACAGCTCTATGGCTACACCTTC.